One and the same sample provided the 5 T cell receptor beta chains below, sequenced in a study of blood T cell repertoires in COVID-19 (dated by TCRdb to the early 2020s). Library preparation used the immunoSEQ multiplex PCR assay. Not all clones reach the TCRdb copy of this immuneACCESS table, which keeps in-frame sequences only. Checked studies attribute under half of the gap to unresolved V genes and leave the rest unexplained. Here the sample has under 300,000 clones; roughly 79% occur a single time. The ten largest clonotypes hold approximately 15% of the sample. Sequenced input: PBMCs or T cells enriched from blood (not recorded which). The receptors derive from a man aged 40-49 years who had recovered from COVID-19.

V is TRBV29-1 and J is TRBJ2-5, with D perhaps matching TRBD2 (6 bases). The germline CDR1 and CDR2 sequences are SQVTM and ANQGSEA. Trimming took off 3 bases at V and 1 base at J, with 9 bases between the two ends. This CDR3 region has 13 residues. The CDR3 loop is CSVDWGLQETQYF. CDR3 sequence (DNA): TGCAGCGTTGATTGGGGACTCCAAGAGACCCAGTACTTC.

This rearrangement joins TRBV29-1 to TRBJ1-2; D remains ambiguous. Germline CDR1 is SQVTM and CDR2 is ANQGSEA. The V and J ends lost 5 bases and 8 bases respectively, with 12 bases between them. This CDR3 is 11 amino acids long. The DNA for the CDR3 is TGCAGCGTTTACAACCGAGGCGGCTACACCTTC. This codes for CSVYNRGGYTF.

The chain recombines TRBV28 with TRBJ2-7; D remains unclear. This CDR3 has 12 amino acids. Per the germline V gene, CDR1 is MDHEN and CDR2 is SYDVKM. The V gene lost 3 bases and the J gene lost 0 bases, with 3 bases spanning the gap. CDR3 DNA sequence: TGTGCCAGCAGTTTCCTCTCCTACGAGCAGTACTTC. It specifies CASSFLSYEQYF. The full variable domain, with the rest looked up from reference TRBV28 and TRBJ2-7, is DVKVTQSSRYLVKRTGEKVFLECVQDMDHENMFWYRQDPGLGLRLIYFSYDVKMKEKGDIPEGYSVSREKKERFSLILESASTNQTSMYLCASSFLSYEQYFGPGTRLTVT.

The chain employs TRBV25-1 and TRBJ2-5; D not certain. CDR1 MGHDK and CDR2 SYGVNS come from the germline V gene. The CDR3 runs to 13 residues. Trimming took 5 bases from V and 5 from J, leaving 12 bases between them. The CDR3, as DNA: TGTGCCAGCAGTCTTGCGGCCGTGGAGACCCAGTACTTC. Translating it yields CASSLAAVETQYF.

The rearrangement joins TRBV19 to TRBJ2-3, with 8 bases that match TRBD2. Germline CDR1 and CDR2: LNHDA and SQIVND (reference sequence). Losses at the gene ends were 7 bases for V and 1 base for J; bases not matched to a gene: 4. The CDR3 totals 14 residues. The CDR3 nucleotides are TGTGCCAGTACTGTGACTAGCGGCACAGATACGCAGTATTTT. It encodes CASTVTSGTDTQYF.